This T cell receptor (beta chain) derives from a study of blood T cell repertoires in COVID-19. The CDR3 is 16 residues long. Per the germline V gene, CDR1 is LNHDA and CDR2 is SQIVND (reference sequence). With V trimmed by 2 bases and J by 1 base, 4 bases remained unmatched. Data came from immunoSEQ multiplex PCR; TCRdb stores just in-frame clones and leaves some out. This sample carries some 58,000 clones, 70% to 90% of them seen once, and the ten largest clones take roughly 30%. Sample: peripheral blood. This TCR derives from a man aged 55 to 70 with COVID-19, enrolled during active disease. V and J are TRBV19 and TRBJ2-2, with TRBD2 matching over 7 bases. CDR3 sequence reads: CASSIRQRGNTGELFF. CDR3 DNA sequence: TGTGCCAGTAGTATACGGCAGCGGGGGAACACCGGGGAGCTGTTTTTT.